The rows below give T cell receptor beta chains drawn from one sample of a study of Ad26.COV2.S vaccination and SARS-CoV-2 variants. Using immunoSEQ multiplex PCR, the repertoire was profiled, and TCRdb retains in-frame clones only, with some absent. The sample comprises about 460,000 clones, roughly nine tenths of which are singletons, and over 1.5% rests with the top ten. The starting material was peripheral blood, obtained in a trial of Ad26.COV2.S vaccine versus placebo. These receptors were taken from a person aged 18 to 65 who received the Ad26.COV2.S COVID-19 vaccine or a placebo. The CDR3 runs from the conserved cysteine through the conserved F or W. A D gene is named only where the DNA matches it firmly. Size is omitted from some rows. Given values are once, few, many or a class for expanded clones.

-,once,TRBV6-5,TRBJ1-4,TGTGCCAGCAGCCAAGCCGGGAATGAAAAACTGTTTTTT,CASSQAGNEKLFF
-,-,TRBV27,TRBJ2-1,TGTGCCAGCAGTTTACATCTGCAGGGGGGGAATGAGCAGTTCTTC,CASSLHLQGGNEQFF
-,-,TRBV7-2,TRBJ2-3,TGTGCCAGCAGCGGGGCCGGGGGCGGTAGAGATACGCAGTATTTT,CASSGAGGGRDTQYF
-,once,TRBV27,TRBJ2-7,TGTGCCAGCGGCGGTGGAGCCGAGCAGTACTTC,CASGGGAEQYF
-,-,TRBV6-5,TRBJ1-1,TGTGCCAGCAGTTACGGGGGGCGGGTTACTGAAGCTTTCTTT,CASSYGGRVTEAFF
-,few,TRBV14,TRBJ1-3,TGTGCCAGCAGGACAAGCTCTGGAAACACCATATATTTT,CASRTSSGNTIYF
TRBD1,-,TRBV19,TRBJ1-2,TGTGCCACTAGAAACAGGGGGGACGGCTACACCTTC,CATRNRGDGYTF
-,-,TRBV18,TRBJ1-2,TGTGCCAGCTCACCTACGGCAGGGCAGGCTGGCTACACCTTC,CASSPTAGQAGYTF
TRBD1,few,TRBV6-2/TRBV6-3,TRBJ1-5,TGTGCCAGCAGTTTTGGGACAGGGTGGAATCAGCCCCAGCATTTT,CASSFGTGWNQPQHF
-,-,TRBV9,TRBJ2-1,TGTGCCAGCAGCGTAACGGTCCTAGTAAACAATGAGCAGTTCTTC,CASSVTVLVNNEQFF
-,-,TRBV6-5,TRBJ2-3,TGTGCCAGCAGTTCACTAGGGGGGGATACGCAGTATTTT,CASSSLGGDTQYF
-,-,TRBV7-9,TRBJ1-3,TGTGCCAGCATCCTACCAGGTTCCGCAAACACCATATATTTT,CASILPGSANTIYF
-,once,TRBV24-1,TRBJ2-3,TGTGCCACCAGTCCAGGAGGGGGAAGGGGCACAGATACGCAGTATTTT,CATSPGGGRGTDTQYF
TRBD1,-,TRBV10-3,TRBJ1-2,TGTGCCATCAGAGATATAGGGACAGGGGATGCTAACTATGGCTACACCTTC,CAIRDIGTGDANYGYTF
-,-,TRBV2,TRBJ2-3,TGTGCCAGCGGGCTACACAGGGACGCAGATACGCAGTATTTT,CASGLHRDADTQYF
-,once,TRBV7-9,TRBJ2-4,TGTGCCAGCAGCCCCCGACTCTCCGGACTCAAGCACAAAAACATTCAGTACTTC,CASSPRLSGLKHKNIQYF
-,-,TRBV5-1,TRBJ1-2,TGCGCCAGCAGCCCATCTTCCCGAGATTATGGCTACACCTTC,CASSPSSRDYGYTF
-,-,TRBV14,TRBJ2-1,TGTGCCAGCAGCCTGTACAATGAGCAGTTCTTC,CASSLYNEQFF
-,-,TRBV2,TRBJ1-4,TGTGCCAGCATAGACCCCGTGGGGGGGACCTTTGAAAAACTGTTTTTT,CASIDPVGGTFEKLFF
-,-,TRBV2,TRBJ2-1,TGTGCCAGCACCCTCCCGAGCGTCGACAATGAGCAGTTCTTC,CASTLPSVDNEQFF
-,-,TRBV6-5,TRBJ1-5,TGTGCCAGCACGTTCTCGGGTGGGCCCCAGCATTTT,CASTFSGGPQHF
TRBD1,-,TRBV7-9,TRBJ2-2,TGTGCCAGCAGCTTAAAACCAGGGGGATCGAACACCGGGGAGCTGTTTTTT,CASSLKPGGSNTGELFF
-,-,TRBV6-2/TRBV6-3,TRBJ2-7,TGTGCCAGCAGTTTACAGGTACGCTACGAGCAGTACTTC,CASSLQVRYEQYF
-,few,TRBV19,TRBJ1-5,TGTGCCAGTAATCATCGGGAACTTAATCAGCCCCAGCATTTT,CASNHRELNQPQHF
TRBD1,-,TRBV19,TRBJ1-2,TGTGCCAGTTTGTCAACTGGACAGGGGCTCTATGGCTACACCTTC,CASLSTGQGLYGYTF
TRBD1,-,TRBV28,TRBJ1-2,TGTGCCAGCAGTTCAGGGGGAGAGAACTATGGCTACACCTTC,CASSSGGENYGYTF
-,-,TRBV6-2/TRBV6-3,TRBJ1-1,TGTGCCAGCAGTCGTCAGGGCAGAGAAGCTTTCTTT,CASSRQGREAFF
-,-,TRBV21-1,TRBJ1-4,TGTGCCAGCACACTAGGGGGGTCCGAAGGAAAACTGTTTTTT,CASTLGGSEGKLFF
-,-,TRBV19,TRBJ1-6,TGTGCCAGTAGTATGTATAAGTGGGATTCACCCCTCCACTTT,CASSMYKWDSPLHF
TRBD2,-,TRBV3-1/TRBV3-2,TRBJ2-1,TGTGCCAGCAGCCCTTACCGACTAGCGGACAATGAGCAGTTCTTC,CASSPYRLADNEQFF
-,-,TRBV28,TRBJ1-2,TGTGCCAGCAGTTTCCTCTATGGCTACACCTTC,CASSFLYGYTF
-,-,TRBV18,TRBJ1-2,TGTGCCAGCTCACCACCGGCCCGACAGGATGGCTACACCTTC,CASSPPARQDGYTF
TRBD1,-,TRBV27,TRBJ1-5,TGTGCCAGCAGTTTACAGGGGGCATCTAATCAGCCCCAGCATTTT,CASSLQGASNQPQHF
-,-,TRBV5-4,TRBJ1-6,TGTGCCAGCTCCTGGAACCGGGAGGATTCACCCCTCCACTTT,CASSWNREDSPLHF
TRBD2,-,TRBV6-6,TRBJ2-4,TGTGCCAGCAGTTACGAAGCGGGGTCAGCCAAAAACATTCAGTACTTC,CASSYEAGSAKNIQYF
-,-,TRBV28,TRBJ1-5,TGTGCCAGCAGCGACACCAACGCGTACGATCAGCCCCAGCATTTT,CASSDTNAYDQPQHF
-,-,TRBV11-3,TRBJ2-7,TGTGCCAGCAGCTTAGCACGGGATTCCTACGAGCAGTACTTC,CASSLARDSYEQYF
-,-,TRBV6-1,TRBJ1-6,TGTGCCAGCAGTGATCTAGTGGGATCACCCCTCCACTTT,CASSDLVGSPLHF
-,-,TRBV21-1,TRBJ1-4,TGTGCCAAACAGGGGGCTAATGAAAAACTGTTTTTT,CAKQGANEKLFF
-,-,TRBV5-6,TRBJ2-3,TGTGCCAGCAGCTTTAACCCAGATACGCAGTATTTT,CASSFNPDTQYF
TRBD2,once,TRBV5-4,TRBJ2-1,TGTGCCAGCAGCTTGGGGACCCCTAGCGGGGGAGCCTACAATGAGCAGTTCTTC,CASSLGTPSGGAYNEQFF
-,few,TRBV6-5,TRBJ2-2,TGTGCCAGCAGTCGAGGGTCGATTGCCGGGGAGCTGTTTTTT,CASSRGSIAGELFF
TRBD2,-,TRBV10-1,TRBJ2-2,TGCGCCAGCAGTTATGCGGGAGGGCCCGACGGGGAGCTGTTTTTT,CASSYAGGPDGELFF
TRBD1,few,TRBV14,TRBJ1-3,TGTGCCAGCAGCCCGAACACCAGGGGGTCTGGAAACACCATATATTTT,CASSPNTRGSGNTIYF
-,few,TRBV19,TRBJ1-5,TGTGCCAGTAGTATTAGGGCAGGGGCAAATCAGCCCCAGCATTTT,CASSIRAGANQPQHF